Below, 8 T cell receptor beta chains from the same sample are listed, as sequenced in a study of cytomegalovirus exposure and HLA in healthy donors. The table came from immunoSEQ multiplex PCR; TCRdb's copy has only in-frame clones and leaves some out. The table has about 130,000 clones, 85% to 90% seen once. The specimen sequenced was PBMCs. The receptors were sampled from a woman aged 18 to 35 in good health and CMV-seronegative.

This clone was observed a few times. V is TRBV19 and J is TRBJ2-1, with TRBD2 matching over 15 bases. Germline-derived CDR1 and CDR2 are LNHDA and SQIVND (reference sequence). J lost 1 base, V lost 9 bases, and 4 bases had no gene match. The CDR3 extends over 16 amino acids. The CDR3 bases are TGTGCCAGCGGACTAGCGGGAGGGACGTCCTACAATGAGCAGTTCTTC. This sequence encodes CASGLAGGTSYNEQFF.

V usage is TRBV28 and J usage is TRBJ2-1, with TRBD2 matching 11 bases. The CDR3 spans 16 residues. Germline V gene sequence: CDR1 MDHEN, CDR2 SYDVKM. Germline trimming cut 5 bases from V and 7 bases from J; bases unmatched to any gene: 10. DNA for the CDR3: TGTGCCAGCAGTCAATCACTAGCGGGGGCAAGGAATGAGCAGTTCTTC. Amino acids: CASSQSLAGARNEQFF.

The J gene is TRBJ1-5, the V gene TRBV2, with 7 nucleotides matching TRBD1. Germline V gives CDR1 SNHLY, CDR2 FYNNEI. The CDR3 contains 13 residues. V gave up 7 bases and J gave up 3 bases; unmatched junction bases: 3. Here the CDR3 DNA reads TGTGCCAGCACCACAGGGGACAATCAGCCCCAGCATTTT. This sequence encodes CASTTGDNQPQHF.

The chain employs TRBV11-2 and TRBJ1-1; D remains unclear. V lost 2 bases to trimming and J lost 0 bases, with 10 bases between them. The CDR3 is made up of 15 amino acids. The germline V gene encodes CDR1 SGHAT and CDR2 FQNNGV. The CDR3 here is CASSLLSGLNTEAFF. For the CDR3, the DNA is TGTGCCAGCAGCTTATTATCGGGGTTGAACACTGAAGCTTTCTTT.

As regards this clone: Compared with germline, one end of the junction differs, possibly owing to a read error. V gene TRBV4-2 combines with J gene TRBJ2-1; 7 bases fit TRBD2. CDR3 length: 14 residues. The germline V gene encodes CDR1 LGHNA and CDR2 YNFKEQ. CDR3 bases: TGTGCCAGCATCCAAGATTGGTGGGGGGGTGAGCAGTTCTTC. Amino acid sequence: CASIQDWWGGEQFF.

V is TRBV13 and J is TRBJ2-3, with D perhaps matching TRBD2 (5 bases). The CDR3 is 14 amino acids. V dropped 5 bases and J dropped 2 bases, with 11 bases sitting between them. CDR1 PRHDT and CDR2 FYEKMQ come from the germline V gene (reference sequence). The CDR3 loop reads CASSPGLLTDTQYF. CDR3 coding DNA: TGTGCCAGCAGCCCTGGACTTCTCACAGATACGCAGTATTTT.

The chain's CDR3 is CASSLIQGAGGYTF. The DNA for the CDR3 is TGTGCCAGCAGCCTTATACAGGGGGCCGGAGGCTACACCTTC. The rearrangement uses TRBV7-2 and TRBJ1-2; 9 bases agree with TRBD1. CDR1 and CDR2 (germline): SGHTA, FQGNSA. V lost 5 bases, J lost 8 bases, and 9 bases stayed unmatched. This CDR3 is 14 amino acids long.

This clone was counted a single time. V and J are TRBV7-9 and TRBJ1-1; no clear D. From germline, CDR1 is SEHNR and CDR2 FQNEAQ (reference sequence). Deletions cut 6 bases from V and 1 base from J, with 9 bases between. The CDR3 has 13 amino acids. The CDR3 DNA is TGTGCCAGCAGGCCCGGGGAGAACACTGAAGCTTTCTTT. Protein sequence: CASRPGENTEAFF.